This T cell receptor (beta chain) derives from a study of T cell changes during pregnancy in multiple sclerosis. This CDR3 contains 11 residues. The germline V and J ends were trimmed by 3 bases and 4 bases, with 4 bases remaining between them. CDR1 and CDR2 (germline): GTSNPN, SVGIG (reference sequence). Data came from immunoSEQ multiplex PCR; TCRdb stores just in-frame clones and leaves some out. The sample lists tens of thousands of clones, 90% seen once, with about 11% in the top ten. V is TRBV30 and J is TRBJ1-3; D gene unclear. Sequenced here: CD8+ T cells from peripheral blood mononuclear cells, sampled before pregnancy. The origin of this receptor is a female donor with multiple sclerosis, enrolled in a pregnancy study. CDR3 sequence (DNA): TGTGCCTGGAGACAGGGAAACACCATATATTTT. This codes for CAWRQGNTIYF.